These T cell receptor beta chains were read from a single sample in a study of cytomegalovirus exposure and HLA in healthy donors. TCRdb's table, derived via immunoSEQ multiplex PCR, lists solely in-frame clones and lacks some. The sample holds about 130,000 clones. Sequencing input: PBMCs. These receptors originate from a woman in her fifties or sixties in good health and CMV-seronegative. The CDR3 runs from the conserved cysteine through the conserved F or W. The D gene is left open where the match is weak.

TRBJ2-5 | TRBV27 | - | CASSLVAVAGFPQYF | TGTGCCAGCAGTTTAGTGGCGGTAGCCGGTTTTCCCCAGTACTTC
TRBJ1-3 | TRBV9 | - | CASSPNRGISIYF | TGTGCCAGCAGCCCAAATCGGGGTATATCTATATATTTT
TRBJ2-5 | TRBV2 | TRBD2 | CASTSAGGPGKTQYF | TGTGCCAGCACTTCAGCGGGGGGGCCGGGGAAGACCCAGTACTTC
TRBJ1-2 | TRBV27 | - | CASSLNGQYYGYTF | TGTGCCAGCAGTTTAAATGGACAGTACTATGGCTACACCTTC
TRBJ2-1 | TRBV6-4 | TRBD1 | CASSDGTGGNEQFF | TGTGCCAGCAGTGACGGGACAGGGGGCAATGAGCAGTTCTTC
TRBJ2-1 | TRBV5-4 | TRBD1 | CASSGQGLNYNEQFF | TGTGCCAGCAGCGGACAGGGGCTCAACTACAATGAGCAGTTCTTC
TRBJ2-7 | TRBV7-8 | TRBD2 | CASSLAVASGTYEQYF | TGTGCCAGCAGCTTAGCGGTTGCTAGCGGGACCTACGAGCAGTACTTC
TRBJ2-1 | TRBV15 | TRBD2 | CATSRGLAGVNNEQFF | TGTGCCACCAGCAGAGGACTAGCGGGAGTGAACAATGAGCAGTTCTTC
TRBJ2-7 | TRBV7-3 | - | CASSLTGGDEQYF | TGTGCCAGCAGCTTAACGGGAGGTGACGAGCAGTACTTC
TRBJ1-5 | TRBV7-9 | TRBD1 | CASSSGQESNQPQHF | TGTGCCAGCAGCTCGGGACAGGAAAGCAATCAGCCCCAGCATTTT
TRBJ2-6 | TRBV5-4 | TRBD2 | CASSILAASSGANVLTF | TGTGCCAGCAGCATACTAGCGGCTTCATCTGGGGCCAACGTCCTGACTTTC
TRBJ2-7 | TRBV19 | - | CASRREDAYYEQYF | TGTGCCAGTAGGAGGGAGGACGCATACTACGAGCAGTACTTC
TRBJ2-1 | TRBV5-4 | TRBD2 | CASSSQAGGYNEQFF | TGTGCCAGCAGCTCCCAAGCGGGGGGGTACAATGAGCAGTTCTTC
TRBJ2-1 | TRBV19 | TRBD1 | CASRNTGTGGPNEQFF | TGTGCCAGTAGAAACACCGGGACAGGGGGCCCCAATGAGCAGTTCTTC
TRBJ1-1 | TRBV7-6 | TRBD1 | CASSPGTGFMSAFF | TGTGCCAGCAGCCCCGGGACAGGTTTCATGTCAGCTTTCTTT
TRBJ1-4 | TRBV2 | - | CASFWDRQVNEKLFF | TGTGCCAGCTTTTGGGATCGACAGGTTAATGAAAAACTGTTTTTT
TRBJ2-7 | TRBV10-3 | TRBD1 | CAISDLDRLSYEQYF | TGTGCCATCAGTGACCTGGACAGGCTTTCCTACGAGCAGTACTTC
TRBJ1-1 | TRBV5-8 | TRBD1 | CASSLLRGRGTEAFF | TGTGCCAGCAGCCTACTCAGGGGGCGAGGCACTGAAGCTTTCTTT
TRBJ1-2 | TRBV5-4 | - | CASSLVQNPDGYTF | TGTGCCAGCAGCTTGGTTCAGAACCCTGATGGCTACACCTTC
TRBJ1-1 | TRBV27 | TRBD1 | CASSLSLTGSTEAFF | TGTGCCAGCAGTTTATCCCTGACAGGGAGCACTGAAGCTTTCTTT
TRBJ2-5 | TRBV7-8 | - | CASSLEEVRAQYF | TGTGCCAGCAGCTTAGAGGAGGTTAGGGCCCAGTACTTC
TRBJ2-7 | TRBV19 | TRBD1 | CASTSGTASSYEQYF | TGTGCCAGTACCTCCGGGACAGCGAGCTCCTACGAGCAGTACTTC
TRBJ1-3 | TRBV18 | - | CASSPRLVSSGNTIYF | TGTGCCAGCTCACCACGTTTAGTTTCCTCTGGAAACACCATATATTTT
TRBJ1-4 | TRBV7-9 | TRBD1 | CASSSGTGLGEKLFF | TGTGCCAGCAGCTCAGGGACAGGGTTAGGTGAAAAACTGTTTTTT
TRBJ2-3 | TRBV9 | - | CASSLQGGSTDTQYF | TGTGCCAGCAGCCTACAGGGCGGATCCACAGATACGCAGTATTTT
TRBJ2-3 | TRBV7-8 | TRBD2 | CASSPASGRFTDTQYF | TGTGCCAGCAGCCCAGCTAGCGGGAGATTTACAGATACGCAGTATTTT
TRBJ2-3 | TRBV9 | TRBD2 | CASSVAGGTSTDTQYF | TGTGCCAGCAGCGTAGCCGGGGGGACTAGCACAGATACGCAGTATTTT
TRBJ2-7 | TRBV28 | TRBD2 | CASSLSSSGYSYEQYF | TGTGCCAGCAGTTTGTCGTCTAGCGGATACTCCTACGAGCAGTACTTC
TRBJ2-1 | TRBV29-1 | - | CSVPEAPYNEQFF | TGCAGCGTTCCGGAGGCTCCCTACAATGAGCAGTTCTTC
TRBJ2-2 | TRBV19 | TRBD1 | CASTRTGGGFTGELFF | TGTGCCAGTACGAGGACAGGGGGCGGGTTCACCGGGGAGCTGTTTTTT
TRBJ2-3 | TRBV9 | TRBD1 | CASSAGKGQGAYADTQYF | TGTGCCAGCAGCGCCGGAAAGGGACAGGGGGCGTATGCAGATACGCAGTATTTT
TRBJ1-5 | TRBV6-1 | - | CASSELGNQPQHF | TGTGCCAGCAGTGAATTAGGCAATCAGCCCCAGCATTTT
TRBJ2-3 | TRBV7-9 | TRBD2 | CASSLAGTSGDTQYF | TGTGCCAGCAGCTTAGCAGGGACTAGCGGAGATACGCAGTATTTT
TRBJ1-5 | TRBV5-1 | - | CASSLEGSNQPQHF | TGCGCCAGCAGCTTGGAGGGGAGCAATCAGCCCCAGCATTTT
TRBJ1-5 | TRBV5-8 | - | CASNRDGNQPQHF | TGTGCCAGCAACAGGGACGGCAATCAGCCCCAGCATTTT
TRBJ2-7 | TRBV6-6 | - | CASSYSRGTAHEQYF | TGTGCCAGCAGTTACTCGCGCGGGACAGCACACGAGCAGTACTTC
TRBJ2-5 | TRBV6-1 | - | CASQRQYQETQYF | TGTGCCAGCCAGCGGCAATACCAAGAGACCCAGTACTTC
TRBJ1-1 | TRBV5-1 | - | CASSLTENTEAFF | TGCGCCAGCAGCTTAACAGAGAACACTGAAGCTTTCTTT
TRBJ2-7 | TRBV14 | TRBD1 | CASSPGPGTGTYEQYF | TGTGCCAGCAGCCCGGGGCCCGGGACAGGGACCTACGAGCAGTACTTC
TRBJ1-1 | TRBV5-7 | TRBD1 | CASSPGQGVSEAFF | TGTGCCAGCAGCCCGGGACAGGGTGTTTCTGAAGCTTTCTTT
TRBJ2-7 | TRBV7-9 | - | CASSLGGSLSSYEQYF | TGTGCCAGCAGCTTAGGAGGGTCTCTAAGCTCCTACGAGCAGTACTTC
TRBJ2-7 | TRBV7-2 | TRBD1 | CASSTGQGYYEQYF | TGTGCCAGCAGCACTGGACAGGGGTACTACGAGCAGTACTTC
TRBJ1-5 | TRBV9 | - | CASSGTGNSNQPQHF | TGTGCCAGCAGCGGCACGGGGAATAGCAATCAGCCCCAGCATTTT
TRBJ2-7 | TRBV5-5 | - | CASSLPPGVDEQYF | TGTGCCAGCAGCTTGCCACCAGGGGTCGACGAGCAGTACTTC
TRBJ2-1 | TRBV2 | TRBD2 | CASSAGRTSDEQFF | TGTGCCAGCAGTGCAGGTAGGACTAGCGATGAGCAGTTCTTC
TRBJ1-2 | TRBV6-1 | TRBD1 | CASRDRGWYGYTF | TGTGCCAGCAGGGACAGGGGTTGGTATGGCTACACCTTC
TRBJ2-7 | TRBV11-2 | TRBD1 | CASSPSGGTGGSYEQYF | TGTGCCAGCAGCCCCTCCGGGGGGACAGGGGGCTCCTACGAGCAGTACTTC
TRBJ2-7 | TRBV2 | TRBD2 | CASSTTSGGALLVHEQYF | TGTGCCAGCAGTACCACTAGCGGGGGGGCCCTTCTGGTCCACGAGCAGTACTTC
TRBJ2-7 | TRBV6-5 | - | CASSYVFGPENF | TGTGCCAGCAGTTACGTGTTCGGTCCCGAGAACTTC
TRBJ1-1 | TRBV7-3 | TRBD1 | CASSLGQGAVAFF | TGTGCCAGCAGCTTGGGACAGGGGGCGGTAGCTTTCTTT
TRBJ2-1 | TRBV7-9 | TRBD1 | CASSSPDRAPGEQFF | TGTGCCAGCAGCTCCCCGGACAGGGCCCCAGGTGAGCAGTTCTTC
TRBJ2-7 | TRBV5-4 | - | CASSGPDEQYF | TGTGCCAGCAGCGGCCCTGACGAGCAGTACTTC
TRBJ2-7 | TRBV27 | TRBD1 | CASSLSLPGQGYEQYF | TGTGCCAGCAGTTTATCCCTTCCGGGACAGGGGTACGAGCAGTACTTC
TRBJ1-1 | TRBV18 | TRBD1 | CASSPLGQGATEAFF | TGTGCCAGCTCACCCTTGGGACAGGGGGCAACTGAAGCTTTCTTT
TRBJ2-3 | TRBV12-5 | - | CASGLPLASTQYF | TGTGCTAGTGGTTTGCCCCTAGCGTCCACGCAGTATTTT
TRBJ2-2 | TRBV19 | TRBD2 | CASSPSTSGIPGELFF | TGTGCCAGTAGCCCGTCAACTAGCGGGATCCCCGGGGAGCTGTTTTTT